The next 21 T cell receptor beta chains were all read from a single sample in a study of T cell responses to AZD1222 COVID-19 vaccine. The protocol was immunoSEQ multiplex PCR, while the TCRdb copy is restricted to in-frame clones and leaves out a portion. The sample consists of approximately 89,000 clones, under 95% of them appearing once. Sequenced material: peripheral blood, taken on day 0 of MenACWY control vaccination. The receptors were gathered from an adult in good health.

The chain joins TRBV2 to TRBJ1-1, with D possibly being TRBD1 (5 bases). The CDR3 totals 13 residues. Germline V gives CDR1 SNHLY, CDR2 FYNNEI. V was cut by 8 bases and J by 5 bases, with 15 bases left in between. CDR3 protein: CASLLGGLTEAFF. The CDR3 DNA is TGTGCCAGCCTCCTTGGGGGGTTGACTGAAGCTTTCTTT.

The J gene is TRBJ1-2, the V gene TRBV10-3; no definite D call. This CDR3 is 12 amino acids long. Trimming shortened V by 6 bases and J by 7 bases, and 12 bases separated the two germline ends. The germline V gene has CDR1 ENHRY and CDR2 SYGVKD. The CDR3 nucleotides are TGTGCCATCAGCGCCGGGGAGCGTGGCTACACCTTC. It is translated as CAISAGERGYTF.

A single count supports this clone. The chain combines TRBV6-4 with TRBJ2-1, with D possibly being TRBD1 (6 bases). Trimming took 9 bases from V and 4 from J, leaving 13 bases between them. The CDR3 has 13 amino acids. Germline assignment: CDR1 MRHNA and CDR2 SNTAGT. CDR3 loop: CARPNRAYNEQFF. CDR3 DNA sequence: TGTGCCAGACCCAACAGGGCGTACAATGAGCAGTTCTTC.

The chain combines TRBV10-2 with TRBJ1-3, with TRBD1 identical over 9 bases. CDR1 is WSHSY and CDR2 is SAAADI in the germline V gene. The junction had 10 bases not matched to a gene; V was cut back by 5 bases and J by 8 bases. The CDR3 covers 15 residues. The CDR3 is CASSSLQGAGDTIYF. CDR3 DNA sequence: TGCGCCAGCAGTTCTCTACAGGGGGCCGGGGACACCATATATTTT.

This chain connects TRBV7-9 to TRBJ1-2; maybe TRBD1 (6 bases). The CDR3 spans 15 residues. Germline CDR1 and CDR2: SEHNR and FQNEAQ (reference sequence). Trimming took off 4 bases at V and 4 bases at J, with 16 bases between the two ends. Here the CDR3 reads CASSSDSPRTYGYTF. In nucleotides, the CDR3 is TGTGCCAGCAGCTCGGACAGTCCCCGGACCTATGGCTACACCTTC.

The gene calls are TRBV19 and TRBJ1-1; 8 bases align to TRBD1. This CDR3 is built from 13 residues. Germline assignment: CDR1 LNHDA and CDR2 SQIVND (reference sequence). J lost 4 bases, V lost 5 bases, and 3 bases had no gene match. CDR3 DNA sequence: TGTGCCAGTAGTGCCACAGGGGGCACTGAAGCTTTCTTT. Translation gives CASSATGGTEAFF.

This clone was counted only a few times. The CDR3 loop is CASSEARGNTGELFF. The CDR3, as DNA: TGTGCCAGCAGTGAAGCCCGAGGGAACACCGGGGAGCTGTTTTTT. The chain joins TRBV2 to TRBJ2-2; D gene ambiguous. The CDR3 is 15 residues long. The ends were cut back, 0 bases at V and 1 base at J, with 6 bases in the middle. Germline CDR1 is SNHLY and CDR2 is FYNNEI.

V is TRBV6-5 and J is TRBJ1-1; TRBD1 might be the D (6 bases). Per germline, CDR1 MNHEY and CDR2 SVGAGI. CDR3 size: 14 residues. V was trimmed by 6 bases and J by 1 base, leaving 12 bases between them. Here the CDR3 reads CASRAGTTNTEAFF. For the CDR3, the DNA is TGTGCCAGCAGAGCCGGGACAACGAACACTGAAGCTTTCTTT.

The V gene is TRBV28, the J gene TRBJ1-6, with D possibly being TRBD1 (5 bases). Germline CDR1 reads MDHEN; CDR2 reads SYDVKM. V lost 6 bases, J lost 10 bases, and 13 bases lay in between. This CDR3 is built from 13 residues. The CDR3 DNA sequence: TGTGCCAGCAGCACAAGACAGTTCTCACCCCTCCACTTT. Its translation: CASSTRQFSPLHF.

The V call is TRBV21-1, the J call TRBJ1-5. TRBV21-1 is a pseudogene locus. The CDR3 covers 16 residues. DNA for the CDR3: TGTGCCAGCCCCGGGTTCCCGCGTTTTAGCAATCAGCCCCAGCATTTT. The encoded protein is CASPGFPRFSNQPQHF.

This clone has just a few counts. The chain joins TRBV6-5 to TRBJ1-1, with D possibly TRBD1 on 5 matching bases. CDR1 MNHEY and CDR2 SVGAGI come from the germline V gene. V was clipped by 6 bases and J by 1 base, with 12 bases between them. This CDR3 contains 14 residues. The CDR3 coding sequence is TGTGCCAGCAGCCCACGGAGGGGGAACACTGAAGCTTTCTTT. Residues: CASSPRRGNTEAFF.

This sequence joins TRBV5-6 and TRBJ2-7, with a weak D call TRBD1 (6 bases). CDR1 SGHDT and CDR2 YYEEEE come from the germline V gene. The CDR3 runs 15 residues. V was clipped by 5 bases and J by 0 bases, with 15 bases between them. In DNA, the CDR3 is TGTGCCAGCAGGATAAACAGGGTCAACTCCTACGAGCAGTACTTC. The encoded protein is CASRINRVNSYEQYF.

V usage is TRBV7-9 and J usage is TRBJ1-5; D not certain. Germline loops: CDR1 SEHNR, CDR2 FQNEAQ (reference sequence). This CDR3 is 14 amino acids long. V lost 1 base, J lost 2 bases, and 6 bases lay in between. CDR3 protein: CASSLGQGNQPQHF. The CDR3 DNA reads as TGTGCCAGCAGCTTAGGCCAGGGCAATCAGCCCCAGCATTTT.

V gene TRBV30 combines with J gene TRBJ2-3; D possibly matches TRBD1 or TRBD2 (5 bases each). CDR1 is GTSNPN and CDR2 is SVGIG in the germline V gene (reference sequence). The CDR3 runs 11 residues. V lost 5 bases, J lost 8 bases, and 11 bases lay in between. CDR3 sequence (DNA): TGTGCCTGGGAGGGGACGATTACGCAGTATTTT. It specifies CAWEGTITQYF.

The rearrangement uses TRBV5-1 and TRBJ1-2; D is possibly TRBD1 (5 bases). Per the germline V gene, CDR1 is SGHRS and CDR2 is YFSETQ. CDR3 size: 16 residues. Trimming stripped 4 bases from V and 5 bases from J, with 21 bases between. CDR3 in amino acids: CASSPRGGEVGYGYTF. CDR3 coding DNA: TGCGCCAGCAGCCCACGGGGAGGGGAAGTCGGGTATGGCTACACCTTC.

The V gene is TRBV15, the J gene TRBJ2-1; D gene uncertain. V lost 1 base and J lost 5, with 15 bases in between. There are 16 residues in the CDR3. Germline loops: CDR1 LNHNV, CDR2 YYDKDF (reference sequence). CDR3 residues: CATSRAQSGGNNEQFF. CDR3 sequence (DNA): TGTGCCACCAGCAGAGCCCAGTCCGGCGGCAACAATGAGCAGTTCTTC.

The chain joins TRBV6-1 to TRBJ1-5; TRBD1 agrees at 9 bases. The CDR3 loop spans 17 amino acids. With V trimmed by 4 bases and J by 7 bases, 14 bases remained unmatched. Germline CDR1 and CDR2: MNHNS and SASEGT. This chain's CDR3 is CASSGLSGQGVNQPQHF. The CDR3 coding sequence is TGTGCCAGCAGTGGCCTCTCGGGACAGGGAGTTAACCAGCCCCAGCATTTT.

The chain combines TRBV27 with TRBJ2-5, with 9 positions matching TRBD1. V was clipped by 2 bases and J by 5 bases; unmatched bases: 6. The CDR3 covers 15 residues. From germline, CDR1 is MNHEY and CDR2 SMNVEV (reference sequence). The CDR3 region is CASSLNPGQGETQYF. CDR3 sequence (DNA): TGTGCCAGCAGTTTAAATCCAGGACAGGGGGAGACCCAGTACTTC.

The chain recombines TRBV6-5 with TRBJ1-1, with D perhaps TRBD1 (5 bases). CDR3 length: 11 amino acids. Germline V gene lookup returns CDR1 MNHEY and CDR2 SVGAGI. V was trimmed by 7 bases and J by 8 bases, leaving 11 bases between them. Here the CDR3 reads CASNGGMEAFF. The DNA for the CDR3 is TGTGCCAGCAATGGGGGGATGGAAGCTTTCTTT.

In DNA form, the CDR3 reads TGTGCCAGCACCACCGGGAGTAGAAACTATGGCTACACCTTC. Translation: CASTTGSRNYGYTF. J is TRBJ1-2 and V is TRBV6-5; D not resolved. Germline V gene lookup returns CDR1 MNHEY and CDR2 SVGAGI. The CDR3 totals 14 residues. Trimming removed 7 bases at V and 2 bases at J, with 14 bases between.

This clone was recorded only once. The chain joins TRBV2 to TRBJ1-1, with no clear D. Trimming removed 2 bases from V and 0 bases from J, with 7 bases in between. This CDR3 is 14 amino acids long. Germline CDR1 and CDR2: SNHLY and FYNNEI. CDR3 in amino acids: CASSENDLNTEAFF. The CDR3 DNA follows: TGTGCCAGCAGTGAAAATGACCTGAACACTGAAGCTTTCTTT.